This T cell receptor (beta chain) was sequenced in a study of siplizumab effects on memory and regulatory T cells. CDR3 length: 14 amino acids. CDR1 is SGHNT, CDR2 YYREEE, per germline (reference sequence). Trimming removed 1 base at V and 5 bases at J, with 9 bases between. Study findings and constraints: Siplizumab produced a significant reduction in alloreactive sequences that were traceable to unstimulated CD4+ memory cells. Naive T cells appeared more varied than memory cells and looked like key alloresponse contributors.

As regards this clone: The antigen remains undetermined.

Data came from immunoSEQ multiplex PCR; TCRdb stores just in-frame clones and leaves some out. The data show around 100,000 clones, with approximately 94% seen just once and around 0.6% held by the top ten. The gene calls are TRBV5-4 and TRBJ2-2; no clear D gene. The sample was Tregs sorted from blood. The sequence was obtained from a human donor in good health. The CDR3 nucleotides read TGTGCCAGCAGCTTGTCTGGTATAACCGGGGAGCTGTTTTTT. It codes for CASSLSGITGELFF. The whole variable domain, filled in from reference TRBV5-4 and TRBJ2-2, reads ETGVTQSPTHLIKTRGQQVTLRCSSQSGHNTVSWYQQALGQGPQFIFQYYREEENGRGNFPPRFSGLQFPNYSSELNVNALELDDSALYLCASSLSGITGELFFGEGSRLTVL.